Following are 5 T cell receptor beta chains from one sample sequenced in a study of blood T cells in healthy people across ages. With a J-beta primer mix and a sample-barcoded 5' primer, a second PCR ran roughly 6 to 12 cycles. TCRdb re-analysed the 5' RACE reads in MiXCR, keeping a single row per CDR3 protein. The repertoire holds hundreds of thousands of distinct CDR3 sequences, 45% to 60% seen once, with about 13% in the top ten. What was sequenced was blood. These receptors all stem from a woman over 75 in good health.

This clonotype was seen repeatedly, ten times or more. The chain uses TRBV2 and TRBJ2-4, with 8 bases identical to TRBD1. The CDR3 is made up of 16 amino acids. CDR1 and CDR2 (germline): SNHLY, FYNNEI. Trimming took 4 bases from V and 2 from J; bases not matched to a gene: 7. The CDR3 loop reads CASSVRQGKTKNIQYF. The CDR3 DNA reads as TGTGCCAGCAGTGTAAGACAGGGGAAGACCAAAAACATTCAGTACTTC.

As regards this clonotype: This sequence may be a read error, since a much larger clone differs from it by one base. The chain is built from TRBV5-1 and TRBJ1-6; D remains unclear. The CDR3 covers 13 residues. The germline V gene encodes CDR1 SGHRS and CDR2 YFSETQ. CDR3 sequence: CASSLDLNSPPHF. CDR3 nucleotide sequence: TGCGCCAGCAGCTTGGACTTGAATTCACCCCCCCACTTT.

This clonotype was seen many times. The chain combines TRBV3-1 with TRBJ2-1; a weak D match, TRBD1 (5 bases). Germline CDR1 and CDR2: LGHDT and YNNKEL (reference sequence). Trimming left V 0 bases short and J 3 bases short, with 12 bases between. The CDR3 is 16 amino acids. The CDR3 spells CASSQDKGIHYNEQFF. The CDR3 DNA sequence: TGTGCCAGCAGCCAAGATAAGGGGATTCACTACAATGAGCAGTTCTTC.

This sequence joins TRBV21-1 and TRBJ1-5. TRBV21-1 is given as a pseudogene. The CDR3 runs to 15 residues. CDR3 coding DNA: TGTGCCAGCAGCAAACCTCGGTGGAACAATCAGCCCCAGCATTTT. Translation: CASSKPRWNNQPQHF.

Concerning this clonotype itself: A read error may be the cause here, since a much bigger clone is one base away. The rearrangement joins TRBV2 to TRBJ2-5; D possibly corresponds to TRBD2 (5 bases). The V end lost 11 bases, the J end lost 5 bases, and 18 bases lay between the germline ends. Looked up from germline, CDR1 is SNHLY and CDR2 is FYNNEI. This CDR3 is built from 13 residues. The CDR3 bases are TGTGCCGGCCGACTACCAGACGGGGAGACCCAGTACTTC. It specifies CAGRLPDGETQYF. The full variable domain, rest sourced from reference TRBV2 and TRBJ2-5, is EPEVTQTPSHQVTQMGQEVILRCVPISNHLYFYWYRQILGQKVEFLVSFYNNEISEKSEIFDDQFSVERPDGSNFTLKIRSTKLEDSAMYFCAGRLPDGETQYFGPGTRLLVL.